The 2 T cell receptor beta chains listed next were all sequenced from one sample in a study of shared clonotypes between healthy human individuals (dated by TCRdb to about 2020). CD8 naive samples were obtained by positive selection for CCR7 among CD45RO-negative cells, yielding a CD45RA+CCR7+ population from which TemRA cells were excluded. Library preparation used the immunoSEQ multiplex PCR assay. TCRdb retrieved this table from immuneACCESS and kept in-frame rearrangements only. Not all clones are present; in checked studies, unresolved V genes account for under half, and no reason is known for the remainder. The sample yields 1.5 million to 2.5 million clones; about 95% were counted once. The top ten clonotypes cover less than 1.5% of the sample. Sequencing input: naive CD8+ T cells sorted from blood. The sample's cell subset or site label is to be understood as: CD45RA+CCR7+. These receptors were collected from a man aged 18 to 30 in good health.

J is TRBJ1-4 and V is TRBV9; possible D gene TRBD1, 6 bases. CDR1 and CDR2 (germline): SGDLS, YYNGEE. Trimming took 5 bases from V and 5 from J, leaving 10 bases between them. The CDR3 extends over 13 amino acids. The CDR3 sequence is CASSRDINEKLFF. The CDR3 region has the DNA TGTGCCAGCAGTCGGGACATAAATGAAAAACTGTTTTTT.

The rearrangement links TRBV9 to TRBJ1-2, with no clear D. This CDR3 region has 15 residues. V was pared by 0 bases and J by 2 bases, with 11 bases between. Germline lookup yields CDR1 SGDLS and CDR2 YYNGEE. The CDR3 here is CASSVGNSPNYGYTF. In DNA form, the CDR3 reads TGTGCCAGCAGCGTAGGGAATAGCCCGAACTATGGCTACACCTTC.